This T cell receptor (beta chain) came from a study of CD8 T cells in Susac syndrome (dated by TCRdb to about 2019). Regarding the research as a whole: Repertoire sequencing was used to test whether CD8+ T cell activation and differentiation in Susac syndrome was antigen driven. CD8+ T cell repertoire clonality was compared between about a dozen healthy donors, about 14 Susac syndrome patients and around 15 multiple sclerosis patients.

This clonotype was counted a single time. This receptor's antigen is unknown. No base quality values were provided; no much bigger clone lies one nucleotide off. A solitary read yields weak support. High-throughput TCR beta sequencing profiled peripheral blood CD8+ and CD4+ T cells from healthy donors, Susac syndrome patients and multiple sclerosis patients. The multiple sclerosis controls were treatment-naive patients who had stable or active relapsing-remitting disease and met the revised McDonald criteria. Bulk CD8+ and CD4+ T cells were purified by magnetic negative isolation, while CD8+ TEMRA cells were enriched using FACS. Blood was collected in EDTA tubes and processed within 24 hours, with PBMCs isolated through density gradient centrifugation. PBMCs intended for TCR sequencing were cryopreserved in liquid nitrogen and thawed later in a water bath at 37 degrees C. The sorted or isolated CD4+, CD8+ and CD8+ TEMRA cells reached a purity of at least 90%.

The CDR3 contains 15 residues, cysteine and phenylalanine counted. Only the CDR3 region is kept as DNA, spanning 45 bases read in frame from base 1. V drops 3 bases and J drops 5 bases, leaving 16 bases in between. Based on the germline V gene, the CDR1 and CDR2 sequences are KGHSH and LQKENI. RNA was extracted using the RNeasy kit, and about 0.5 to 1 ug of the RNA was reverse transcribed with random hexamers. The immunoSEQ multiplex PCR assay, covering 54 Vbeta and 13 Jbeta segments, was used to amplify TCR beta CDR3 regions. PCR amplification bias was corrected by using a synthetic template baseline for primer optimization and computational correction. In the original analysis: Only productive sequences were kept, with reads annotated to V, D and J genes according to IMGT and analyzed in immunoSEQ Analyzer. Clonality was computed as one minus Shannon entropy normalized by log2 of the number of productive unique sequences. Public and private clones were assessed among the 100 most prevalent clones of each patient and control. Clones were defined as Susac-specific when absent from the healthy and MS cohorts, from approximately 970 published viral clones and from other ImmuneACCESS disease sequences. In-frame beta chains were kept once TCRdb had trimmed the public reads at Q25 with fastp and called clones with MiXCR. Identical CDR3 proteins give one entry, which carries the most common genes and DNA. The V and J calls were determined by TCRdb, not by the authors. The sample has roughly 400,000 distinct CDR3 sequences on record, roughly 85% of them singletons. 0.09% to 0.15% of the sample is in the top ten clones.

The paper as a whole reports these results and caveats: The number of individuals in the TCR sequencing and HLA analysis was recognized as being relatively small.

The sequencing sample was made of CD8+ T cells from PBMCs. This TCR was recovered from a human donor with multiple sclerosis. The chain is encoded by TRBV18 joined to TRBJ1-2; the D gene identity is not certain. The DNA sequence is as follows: TGTGCCAGCTCACCTTCCAATCCTATAGTTTATGGCTACACCTTC. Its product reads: CASSPSNPIVYGYTF.